The next 18 T cell receptor beta chains were all read from a single sample in a study of T cells after yellow fever vaccination. TCRdb re-analysed the 5' RACE reads in MiXCR, keeping a single row per CDR3 protein. Of 450,000 to 550,000 distinct CDR3 sequences in the sample, around a fifth were seen once. This sample comprised PBMCs, obtained approximately 22 days after the first yellow fever vaccination. The receptors come from a man aged 18 to 35 who received the YFV17D yellow fever vaccine.

The chain uses TRBV5-6 and TRBJ2-3; 7 bases are a match to TRBD1. Germline values: CDR1 SGHDT, CDR2 YYEEEE. V lost 4 bases, J lost 4 bases, and 9 bases stayed unmatched. CDR3 length: 15 residues. The CDR3 nucleotides are TGTGCCAGCAGCCGAACAGGGGTTGGAGCAGATACGCAGTATTTT. It codes for CASSRTGVGADTQYF.

A few counts support this clonotype. The gene calls are TRBV4-2 and TRBJ1-4; D unclear. V was trimmed by 1 base and J by 0 bases, leaving 6 bases between them. The germline CDR1 and CDR2 sequences are LGHNA and YNFKEQ. This CDR3 contains 15 residues. CDR3 sequence reads: CASSQAGTTNEKLFF. CDR3 coding DNA: TGTGCCAGCAGCCAAGCCGGGACAACTAATGAAAAACTGTTTTTT.

This clonotype was detected only a few times. This chain connects TRBV20-1 to TRBJ2-3, with TRBD1 as a possible D gene (6 bases). The CDR3 is made up of 16 amino acids. Germline loops: CDR1 DFQATT, CDR2 SNEGSKA (reference sequence). Between the trimmed V and J ends, which lost 0 bases and 0 bases, there was a span of 13 bases. CDR3 nucleotides: TGCAGTGCTAGAGACTGGGACACCTCTAGCACAGATACGCAGTATTTT. As protein: CSARDWDTSSTDTQYF.

A few counts support this clonotype. The chain's CDR3 is CSAERDRVSSYEQYF. CDR3 coding DNA: TGCAGTGCTGAAAGGGACAGGGTAAGCTCCTACGAGCAGTACTTC. The chain is built from TRBV20-1 and TRBJ2-7, with 9 bases identical to TRBD1. Germline lookup yields CDR1 DFQATT and CDR2 SNEGSKA (reference sequence). CDR3 length equals 15 residues. J was trimmed by 0 bases and V by 5 bases; bases with no gene match: 8.

This clonotype appeared many times. This chain uses TRBV7-2 with TRBJ2-7, with a tentative D call TRBD2 (6 bases). V lost 1 base to trimming and J lost 7 bases, with 14 bases between them. Germline CDR1 reads SGHTA; CDR2 reads FQGNSA. The CDR3 runs to 14 residues. The CDR3 region is CASSLDTGVREQYV. The CDR3 DNA sequence: TGTGCCAGCAGCTTAGATACGGGGGTTAGGGAGCAGTACGTC.

The genes are TRBV5-5 and TRBJ1-2, with a possible D match to TRBD1 (6 bases). Germline V CDR1 and CDR2: SGHKS, YYEKEE (reference sequence). Trimming removed 1 base from V and 5 bases from J, with 15 bases in between. This CDR3 has 15 residues. CDR3 sequence: CASSLFLTGFYGYTF. The CDR3 DNA is TGTGCCAGCAGCTTGTTCTTGACAGGATTTTATGGCTACACCTTC.

V is TRBV20-1 and J is TRBJ2-1; 7 nucleotides match TRBD2. Germline CDR1 DFQATT, CDR2 SNEGSKA (reference sequence). Unmatched junction bases numbered 8, after V lost 6 bases and J lost 0 bases. The CDR3 sequence is 15 residues long. The CDR3: CSAPRRGSSYNEQFF. The CDR3 coding sequence is TGCAGTGCCCCCCGGCGGGGGAGCTCCTACAATGAGCAGTTCTTC.

This clonotype was observed a handful of times. This chain joins TRBV5-1 and TRBJ2-7; TRBD1 or TRBD2 may be the D gene (5 bases each). CDR1 SGHRS and CDR2 YFSETQ come from the germline V gene. V dropped 0 bases and J dropped 7 bases, with 20 bases sitting between them. The CDR3 is made up of 16 amino acids. The CDR3 region has the DNA TGCGCCAGCAGCTTGGGGGACGCTGCGGCTTCGGGGGAGCAGTACTTC. Its protein product is CASSLGDAAASGEQYF.

The chain recombines TRBV6-2 or TRBV6-3 with TRBJ2-6; D ambiguous. Trimming left V 7 bases short and J 1 base short, with 20 bases between. The CDR3 sequence is 18 residues long. The germline V gene has CDR1 MNHEY and CDR2 SVGEGT. Here the CDR3 DNA reads TGTGCCAGCAATGAGCACCGATCGAGAGTTTCTGGGGCCAACGTCCTGACTTTC. Residues: CASNEHRSRVSGANVLTF.

This rearrangement joins TRBV7-3 to TRBJ2-1; 8 nucleotides line up with TRBD1. The germline V gene has CDR1 SGHTA and CDR2 FQGTGA. The CDR3 runs 14 residues. The J segment lost 8 bases and the V segment lost 2 bases, leaving 5 bases of the junction unmatched. CDR3 residues: CASSLGTGGDEQFF. For the CDR3, the DNA is TGTGCCAGCAGCTTAGGAACAGGGGGTGATGAGCAGTTCTTC.

This clonotype was found a few times. This chain joins TRBV20-1 and TRBJ2-7; 9 bases are shared with TRBD1. The CDR3 length is 13 residues. Germline CDR1 DFQATT, CDR2 SNEGSKA (reference sequence). J gave up 3 bases and V 5 bases, and 5 bases lay outside the gene matches. This chain's CDR3 is CSAAGQGLYEQYF. The DNA for the CDR3 is TGCAGTGCTGCGGGACAGGGACTCTACGAGCAGTACTTC.

This clonotype was seen a handful of times. The chain combines TRBV7-9 with TRBJ1-1; 8 bases match TRBD1. Germline loops: CDR1 SEHNR, CDR2 FQNEAQ (reference sequence). The V gene end was trimmed by 1 base and the J gene end by 11 bases; junction bases not matched to a gene: 12. The CDR3 spans 15 residues. Here the CDR3 DNA reads TGTGCCAGCAGCTTAGATCTCCCAGGGGGCTGGGGGGCTTTCTTT. Protein sequence: CASSLDLPGGWGAFF.

The table lists this clonotype with a few counts. The chain is built from TRBV7-2 and TRBJ1-3, with no clear D. With 7 bases removed from V and 2 bases from J, the gap between germline ends came to 6 bases. The germline gives CDR1 SGHTA, CDR2 FQGNSA. There are 12 residues in the CDR3. The CDR3 DNA follows: TGTGCCAGCACCCCTACTGGAAACACCATATATTTT. This encodes CASTPTGNTIYF.

This clonotype was counted once. This sequence joins TRBV5-6 and TRBJ2-7; D gene unclear. Germline CDR1 and CDR2: SGHDT and YYEEEE. The CDR3 consists of 13 residues. V dropped 3 bases and J dropped 6 bases, with 13 bases sitting between them. The CDR3 is CASSSTPSGEQYV. In DNA form, the CDR3 reads TGTGCCAGCAGCTCGACTCCATCGGGCGAGCAGTACGTC.

The chain links TRBV7-6 to TRBJ2-1; TRBD2 matches 8 bases. The V and J ends lost 2 bases and 10 bases, in that order; junction bases with no gene match: 13. CDR1 SGHVS and CDR2 FNYEAQ come from the germline V gene. This CDR3 has 16 residues. The CDR3 loop reads CASSLPPGSGEREQFF. CDR3 nucleotide sequence: TGTGCCAGCAGCTTACCCCCTGGTAGCGGGGAGAGAGAGCAGTTCTTC.

The chain uses TRBV7-8 and TRBJ2-7; unclear D gene. In germline, CDR1 is SGHVS, CDR2 FQNEAQ. The CDR3 is made up of 14 amino acids. V shed 5 bases and J shed 2 bases, with 13 bases lying between them. The CDR3 spells CASSPYTATYEQYV. CDR3 coding DNA: TGTGCCAGCAGCCCGTATACTGCTACCTACGAGCAGTACGTC.

The gene calls are TRBV4-2 and TRBJ2-1, with TRBD2 matching 10 bases. CDR1 and CDR2 from the germline V gene are LGHNA and YNFKEQ. The CDR3 consists of 17 residues. Trimming removed 1 base from V and 6 bases from J; junction bases left unmatched: 9. The CDR3 loop reads CASSQVLGLAETNEQFF. DNA of the CDR3: TGTGCCAGCAGCCAAGTACTAGGACTAGCGGAGACCAATGAGCAGTTCTTC.

This clonotype was seen only a few times. V usage is TRBV7-9 and J usage is TRBJ2-5, with a tentative D call TRBD2 (6 bases). Trimming took off 6 bases at V and 5 bases at J, with 10 bases between the two ends. Looked up from germline, CDR1 is SEHNR and CDR2 is FQNEAQ (reference sequence). CDR3 length equals 12 residues. The CDR3 reads CASRVAGETQYF. The CDR3 nucleotides read TGTGCCAGCAGAGTTGCGGGGGAGACCCAGTACTTC.